This T cell receptor (beta chain) was profiled in a study of blood T cell repertoires in COVID-19. Study-level background: Acute and convalescent COVID-19 specimens originated in the United States, Italy and Spain.

The germline CDR1 and CDR2 sequences are SGHRS and YFSETQ. V was shortened by 1 base and J by 4 bases, with 8 bases between the two germline ends. This CDR3 spans 13 amino acids. Per the study methods: Amplification of reference gene primers was used by the study to estimate nucleated cell counts. Assay used: immunoSEQ multiplex PCR; TCRdb lists only in-frame clones, some missing. V and J calls and clone size are as listed in that table; D and trimming were resolved from the DNA. The repertoire includes 350,000 to 450,000 clones, around 87% of them detected once, and over 2% sits in the top ten. The TCR was taken from a woman aged 60 to 75 with COVID-19, enrolled during active disease. The material sequenced was peripheral blood. This chain links TRBV5-1 with TRBJ2-5; D ambiguous. CDR3 sequence (DNA): TGCGCCAGCAGCTTGTTCAGTGGAGAGACCCAGTACTTC. Amino acids: CASSLFSGETQYF.